What follows is one TCR beta chain and its context. Its antigen is unknown. No much larger clone exists at a distance of one base, and base qualities are not known. Between the V and J ends, shortened by 5 bases and 4 bases respectively, the junction contains 18 bases. The CDR3 measures 15 amino acids from cysteine to phenylalanine. Only CDR3 DNA is held: 45 bases, read in frame from base 1. The germline V gene sets CDR1 to MDHEN and CDR2 to SYDVKM. This record belongs to a study of shared clonotypes between healthy human individuals (TCRdb year 2020). A note on the overall study: Two women and three men aged 18 to 49 years were included in the cohort. For each donor, CD4 naive and CD4 memory were each run on three plates, CD8 naive on two plates, and CD8 memory on one plate. To estimate repertoire size and how much clonotypes are shared between individuals, the study performed deep sequencing of blood TCR repertoires from roughly five healthy adults. Per donor, leukapheresis produced somewhere between about 0.8 and 9.5 billion PBMCs. Different laboratories and diverse techniques were used to prepare libraries and sequence TCR repertoires, to increase sequencing depth and limit assay-specific biases.

On the study overall, not on this receptor specifically: Only blood was sampled, and tissue TCR repertoires likely differ from those in blood. When a handful of donors were compared, the shared fraction of clonotypes was 5% to 6.5% for naive CD4, 3.5% to 4% for naive CD8, more than 2% for memory CD4, and around 0.4% for memory CD8. The small number of donors limited the genetic and exposure-history diversity represented. Rarefaction of sorted-subset datasets indicated incomplete sequencing despite the large sequencing depth. Compared with non-shared clonotypes, clonotypes shared by all four sorted-subset donors had higher generation probabilities. Estimated clonotype richness was generally larger for naive than for memory subsets. Pairwise subsampling led to the expectation that sequencing depth would affect the degree of clonotype sharing among donors.

Donors were healthy HIV-negative adults with no recently reported acute infections or vaccinations. Every donor was a Caucasian adult residing in Nashville, Tennessee, USA. Magnetic negative selection was used to enrich CD4+ T cells, after which naive cells were positively selected on CD45RA and the negative fraction became the memory subset. Blood was collected by leukapheresis, and PBMCs were isolated by Ficoll-Histopaque density gradient centrifugation and then cryopreserved in liquid nitrogen vapor phase. Analytical flow cytometry was used to check the purity and quantity of each magnetically sorted T cell population. Genomic DNA was isolated from every sorted fraction and measured by UV absorbance on a Nanodrop 2000c. Using the deep immunoSEQ assay, multiplex PCR amplified TCR CDR3 regions from genomic DNA. For each cell subset, the extracted genomic DNA was distributed evenly across all wells of several immunoSEQ 96-well plates, and each plate served as one replicate. For sorted subsets, each replicate PCR was loaded with around 200 ng genomic DNA, equivalent to 30,000 or so T cell genomes. Purified libraries were measured with a Qubit 3.0 fluorometer, size-checked on a Bioanalyzer 2100, and measured again with the KAPA Library Quantification kit. A separate single-read 150-cycle Illumina NextSeq 550 flow cell was used to sequence each immunoSEQ 96-well plate. The paper's data handling went like this. Because the immunoSEQ output included only junctional sequences and no quality scores, the filtering could not be the same as the filtering used for full-length reads. To assign V/J genes and CDR3, sequences were annotated using PyIR, a Python wrapper for IgBLAST v1.9, with IMGT germline references. Reads were filtered out if the reads had weak V/J assignments (E-value above 1e-6), no CDR3, stop codons, out-of-frame junctions, or ambiguous translated residues. V3J clonotypes were defined as sequences sharing the same inferred V gene, J gene, and CDR3 amino acid sequence. Percentage overlap between repertoires was calculated by dividing the number of shared unique clonotypes by the size of the smaller repertoire. Three approaches were used to assess repertoire richness: RTK rarefaction, the Chao1 estimator, and Recon v2.1 estimates of unobserved clonotypes. For all TCRbeta clonotypes obtained by the gDNA method from four donors, generation probabilities were computed with OLGA. The table comes from immuneACCESS by way of TCRdb, which keeps in-frame sequences with V and J called. Part of the clones is missing from these tables; in studies checked, under half for an unresolved V gene and the rest for unknown reasons. D and trimming were read from the DNA, whereas the V and J calls and clone size are those reported in that table. This sample comprises roughly 2.2 million clones, approximately 93% of them detected only once. The biggest ten clones account for around 0.4% of the sample.

The receptor's source is a man aged 18 to 29 in good health. Some clones in this sample may be carry-over from other donors' samples. The rearrangement joined TRBV28 to TRBJ2-7; a tentative D match to TRBD2 spans 6 bases. The sample taken for sequencing was naive CD4+ T cells from PBMCs. The cell subset or site label of this sample denotes: CD45RA+ positively selected. The CDR3 has the sequence CASSVGGPNLYEQYF. The sequence in DNA is TGTGCCAGCAGTGTGGGAGGTCCCAACCTATACGAGCAGTACTTC.